This is a list of T cell receptor beta chains from one sample in a study of CD8 T cells in Susac syndrome. A single record per CDR3 protein comes from TCRdb applying MiXCR to the immunoSEQ multiplex PCR reads. The sample records about 430,000 distinct CDR3 sequences, approximately 85% being singletons. The sequencing input was CD8+ T cells from PBMCs. The receptors stem from a human donor with multiple sclerosis. CDR3s include the opening cysteine and the closing phenylalanine or tryptophan. The order of the fields is D gene, V gene, clone size, J gene, CDR3 DNA, CDR3 protein. A D gene is named only where the DNA matches it firmly. Some rows mark clone size as missing; the rest say once, few, many or name a class of expanded clone.

.	TRBV2	few	TRBJ1-5	TGTGCCAGCAGTGAACCGGACCCCAATCAGCCCCAGCATTTT	CASSEPDPNQPQHF
.	TRBV7-9	.	TRBJ2-7	TGTGCCAGCAGCTTAGACGGAAAAGAGCAGTACTTC	CASSLDGKEQYF
.	TRBV6-5	once	TRBJ1-6	TGTGCCAGCAGTTATGGGGGAGGGAATAATTCACCCCTCCACTTT	CASSYGGGNNSPLHF
.	TRBV27	.	TRBJ2-1	TGTGCCAGCAGCTCTCATATCTACAATGAGCAGTTCTTC	CASSSHIYNEQFF
TRBD1	TRBV27	.	TRBJ1-2	TGTGCCAGCAGTTGGGGACAGGTTGGGTATGGCTACACCTTC	CASSWGQVGYGYTF
TRBD1	TRBV25-1	once	TRBJ2-7	TGTGCCAGCAGTGGGAAAGGACAGGGAATCTACGAGCAGTACTTC	CASSGKGQGIYEQYF
TRBD2	TRBV15	.	TRBJ2-1	TGTGCCACCAGCACCCAAAGACTAGCGGCCGACAATGAGCAGTTCTTC	CATSTQRLAADNEQFF
.	TRBV6-1	few	TRBJ1-1	TGTGCCAGCAGTGAAATGGGCACTGAAGCTTTCTTT	CASSEMGTEAFF
TRBD1	TRBV27	.	TRBJ1-1	TGTGCCAGCAGTTTGGACAGGGGGTACACTGAAGCTTTCTTT	CASSLDRGYTEAFF
.	TRBV20-1	.	TRBJ2-3	TGCAGTGCTAGAAGATTAGCGGATAGCACAGATACGCAGTATTTT	CSARRLADSTDTQYF
.	TRBV3-1	.	TRBJ2-7	TGTGCCAGCAGCCAAGGGGCGGACACTTCCTACGAGCAGTACTTC	CASSQGADTSYEQYF
.	TRBV6-6	.	TRBJ1-5	TGTGCCAGCAGTCCTCAGGCTGAGGGGAGCAATCAGCCCCAGCATTTT	CASSPQAEGSNQPQHF
.	TRBV2	.	TRBJ2-1	TGTGCCAGCAGTGAAACGGCGGGGGCCCTCTACAATGAGCAGTTCTTC	CASSETAGALYNEQFF
.	TRBV10-2	.	TRBJ2-7	TGCGCCAGTGCTATCGACAGCTACGAGCAGTACTTC	CASAIDSYEQYF
TRBD2	TRBV7-9	few	TRBJ2-1	TGTGCCAGCAGCAGACTAGCGGGAGAGGGGGGGCTCTACAATGAGCAGTTCTTC	CASSRLAGEGGLYNEQFF
TRBD1	TRBV12-3/TRBV12-4	.	TRBJ1-2	TGTGCCAGCAGTTGGACAGGGGAGGATGGCTACACCTTC	CASSWTGEDGYTF
.	TRBV7-9	.	TRBJ1-1	TGTGCCAGCAGCTTAATTCAGGACTACACTGAAGCTTTCTTT	CASSLIQDYTEAFF
TRBD2	TRBV11-2	.	TRBJ2-1	TGTGCCAGCAGCTTCTGGACTAGCGGGGACTACAATGAGCAGTTCTTC	CASSFWTSGDYNEQFF
TRBD2	TRBV9	.	TRBJ2-1	TGTGCCAGCAGCCCCTCCGGGACTAGCGGGTCGAATGAGCAGTTCTTC	CASSPSGTSGSNEQFF
.	TRBV2	.	TRBJ2-2	TGTGCCAGCACCGGGGCTTTCACCGGGGAGCTGTTTTTT	CASTGAFTGELFF
.	TRBV2	.	TRBJ2-2	TGTGCCAGCAGTGCATCAGCGAACACCGGGGAGCTGTTTTTT	CASSASANTGELFF
TRBD2	TRBV5-1	.	TRBJ2-5	TGCGCCAGCAGCTTTCCGGGCTTGGTAGCGGGGTTACTCCAAGAGACCCAGTACTTC	CASSFPGLVAGLLQETQYF
.	TRBV7-9	.	TRBJ2-1	TGTGCCAGCAGCCTACCTAGCAGAAACAATGAGCAGTTCTTC	CASSLPSRNNEQFF
.	TRBV4-1	.	TRBJ2-1	TGCGCCAGCAGCCAAGAGACGAGCGTATCTCACAATGAGCAGTTCTTC	CASSQETSVSHNEQFF
.	TRBV11-2	.	TRBJ1-1	TGTGCCAGCAGCTTAGATCTCCCCGGGGAATCTTTGCTGGACACTGAAGCTTTCTTT	CASSLDLPGESLLDTEAFF
.	TRBV29-1	.	TRBJ1-5	TGCAGCGTACAGGGAACAGGTCAGCCCCAGCATTTT	CSVQGTGQPQHF
.	TRBV27	.	TRBJ1-2	TGTGCCAGCAGTTTTGCGGGGGAGAGTTCCTATGGCTACACCTTC	CASSFAGESSYGYTF
.	TRBV15	.	TRBJ1-1	TGTGCCACCAGCAGAGGTGATATTCCTGGTGGGATAGAAGCTTTCTTT	CATSRGDIPGGIEAFF
.	TRBV30	.	TRBJ2-7	TGTGCCTACTGGGGCCGCGACACCTACGAGCAGTACTTC	CAYWGRDTYEQYF
TRBD1	TRBV15	.	TRBJ2-7	TGTGCCACATCTGTGGACAGGGCCTTCTCCTACGAGCAGTACTTC	CATSVDRAFSYEQYF
TRBD1	TRBV12-5	once	TRBJ1-1	TGTGCTAGTGGTTTTTACCGGGACAGGGCTTCTGAAGCTTTCTTT	CASGFYRDRASEAFF
.	TRBV27	.	TRBJ1-5	TGTGCCAGCAGTTTACGGGGGGGTTTCGATCAGCCCCAGCATTTT	CASSLRGGFDQPQHF
.	TRBV28	.	TRBJ1-4	TGTGCCAGCAGTCCGTTTTTAGTTACTTATCCTGAAAAACTGTTTTTT	CASSPFLVTYPEKLFF
.	TRBV19	.	TRBJ1-1	TGTGCCAGTACGGACGGGAACACTGAAGCTTTCTTT	CASTDGNTEAFF
.	TRBV27	.	TRBJ2-7	TGTGCCAGCAGCTCAACCCGGGACGGACCGGGCTACGAGCAGTACTTC	CASSSTRDGPGYEQYF
TRBD2	TRBV10-1	.	TRBJ2-3	TGCGCCAGCAGTGTCCTAGCGGGCAGCACAGATACGCAGTATTTT	CASSVLAGSTDTQYF
.	TRBV27	.	TRBJ2-1	TGTGCCAGCAGTCGGGTTGTAGTCAACTCCTACAATGAGCAGTTCTTC	CASSRVVVNSYNEQFF
TRBD1	TRBV27	.	TRBJ1-2	TGTGCCAGCAGGGCAGGGGGCTCAGTCTATGGCTACACCTTC	CASRAGGSVYGYTF
.	TRBV11-2	few	TRBJ2-1	TGTGCCAGCAGCTTTTCCTATGAGCAGTTCTTC	CASSFSYEQFF
TRBD1	TRBV30	.	TRBJ2-7	TGTGCCTGGAGGTCCGACAGGGACGTCGACGAGCAGTACTTC	CAWRSDRDVDEQYF
.	TRBV14	few	TRBJ2-1	TGTGCCAGCAGCCAAGGGGCAGGGGCATACAATGAGCAGTTCTTC	CASSQGAGAYNEQFF
.	TRBV6-1	.	TRBJ2-7	TGTGCCAGCAGTGAAGGGGGCGAGCAGTACTTC	CASSEGGEQYF
.	TRBV9	.	TRBJ1-3	TGTGCCAGCGGGGTTTCTGGAAACACCATATATTTT	CASGVSGNTIYF
.	TRBV27	.	TRBJ2-7	TGTGCCAGCAGTCCCTTCATGTCCTACGAGCAGTACTTC	CASSPFMSYEQYF
.	TRBV11-2	once	TRBJ1-1	TGTGCCAGCAGCTTTAGGGGCCCGAACACTGAAGCTTTCTTT	CASSFRGPNTEAFF
TRBD2	TRBV20-1	.	TRBJ2-3	TGCAGTTCTAGCGGTGCCAGGGATACGCAGTATTTT	CSSSGARDTQYF
.	TRBV6-1	few	TRBJ2-7	TGTGCCACCTTGGACGGAGGCTACTACGAGCAGTACTTC	CATLDGGYYEQYF
.	TRBV30	few	TRBJ1-4	TGTGCCTGGGATTCCGGGATCATAAATGAAAAACTGTTTTTT	CAWDSGIINEKLFF
.	TRBV25-1	.	TRBJ2-5	TGTGCCAGCAGTGGAAGGGGAGAGACCCAGTACTTC	CASSGRGETQYF
.	TRBV5-1	.	TRBJ2-7	TGCGCCAGCAGCCATACAGCTGACGAGCAGTACTTC	CASSHTADEQYF
.	TRBV6-5	.	TRBJ1-1	TGTGCCAGCGCATTCGAGGGGAACACTGAAGCTTTCTTT	CASAFEGNTEAFF
TRBD1	TRBV7-2	.	TRBJ1-1	TGTGCCAGCAGCTTAAGGGCCGGGACAGGGACCACTGAAGCTTTCTTT	CASSLRAGTGTTEAFF